This is a list of T cell receptor beta chains from one sample in a study of blood T cell repertoires in COVID-19. TCRdb's table, derived via immunoSEQ multiplex PCR, lists solely in-frame clones and lacks some. The sample includes roughly 300,000 clones, about 86% of them seen just once. The sample consisted of PBMCs or T cells enriched from blood (not recorded which). These receptors all come from a middle-aged woman with acute COVID-19. Each CDR3 is given with its conserved first and last residue. The D gene is left open where the match is weak. Size is omitted from some rows. Given values are once, few, many or a class for expanded clones.

TRBJ1-2 | TRBD1 | - | TRBV10-3 | CAISERFAGGGYGYTF | TGTGCCATCAGTGAGCGGTTTGCAGGGGGTGGCTATGGCTACACCTTC
TRBJ2-6 | TRBD2 | - | TRBV19 | CASSTLRTSGRALGANVLTF | TGTGCCAGTAGTACGCTACGGACTAGCGGGAGGGCCTTGGGGGCCAACGTCCTGACTTTC
TRBJ1-3 | - | - | TRBV11-1 | CASSLDGSSGNTIYF | TGTGCCAGCAGCTTAGACGGGAGCTCTGGAAACACCATATATTTT
TRBJ1-5 | - | - | TRBV3-1/TRBV3-2 | CASSQDLGGGRGNQPQHF | TGTGCCAGCAGCCAAGATCTTGGAGGAGGGAGGGGCAATCAGCCCCAGCATTTT
TRBJ1-4 | - | few | TRBV5-6 | CASSLPGNSEKLFF | TGTGCCAGCAGCTTGCCGGGGAATTCTGAAAAACTGTTTTTT
TRBJ2-7 | - | - | TRBV6-2/TRBV6-3 | CASTPGNPPYEQYF | TGTGCCAGCACCCCCGGGAATCCCCCCTACGAGCAGTACTTC
TRBJ1-1 | - | - | TRBV27 | CASREQGSTEAFF | TGTGCCAGCAGAGAACAGGGAAGTACTGAAGCTTTCTTT
TRBJ2-5 | TRBD1 | few | TRBV5-1 | CASSVTGAGQETQYF | TGCGCCAGCAGCGTAACAGGGGCTGGGCAGGAGACCCAGTACTTC
TRBJ2-7 | - | - | TRBV11-3 | CASSPRGTAYYEQYF | TGTGCCAGCAGCCCTCGGGGGACAGCCTACTACGAGCAGTACTTC
TRBJ1-1 | - | - | TRBV2 | CASSTDLTSNFF | TGTGCCAGCAGCACTGACCTGACTTCTAACTTCTTT
TRBJ2-2 | TRBD2 | - | TRBV9 | CASSVGLAGVGFNTGELFF | TGTGCCAGCAGCGTAGGGCTAGCGGGAGTGGGTTTCAACACCGGGGAGCTGTTTTTT
TRBJ2-2 | - | - | TRBV6-1 | CASSEASDWKNTGELFF | TGTGCCAGCAGTGAAGCTTCGGACTGGAAGAACACCGGGGAGCTGTTTTTT
TRBJ1-1 | - | - | TRBV29-1 | CSVVNGGGITNTEAFF | TGCAGCGTTGTAAACGGGGGGGGTATCACGAACACTGAAGCTTTCTTT
TRBJ1-1 | - | once | TRBV5-1 | CASSLGAKLNTEAFF | TGCGCCAGCAGCTTGGGGGCCAAACTGAACACTGAAGCTTTCTTT
TRBJ1-1 | - | few | TRBV12-3/TRBV12-4 | CASSGQLNTEAFF | TGTGCCAGCAGCGGACAGCTGAACACTGAAGCTTTCTTT
TRBJ2-6 | TRBD2 | - | TRBV10-3 | CAIGGEGDSGANVLTF | TGTGCCATCGGAGGGGAGGGTGACTCTGGGGCCAACGTCCTGACTTTC
TRBJ1-6 | TRBD1 | - | TRBV6-2/TRBV6-3 | CASSYTGQGNSPLHF | TGTGCCAGCAGTTATACCGGACAGGGTAATTCACCCCTCCACTTT
TRBJ2-1 | - | few | TRBV21-1 | CASSKKTGTSGNEQFF | TGTGCCAGCAGCAAAAAAACCGGGACTAGCGGCAATGAGCAGTTCTTC
TRBJ1-3 | - | - | TRBV5-5 | CASNEGLNSGNTIYF | TGTGCCAGTAACGAGGGACTGAACTCTGGAAACACCATATATTTT
TRBJ2-7 | - | once | TRBV2 | CASSARGAISYEQYF | TGTGCCAGCAGTGCTCGGGGGGCCATTTCCTACGAGCAGTACTTC
TRBJ2-5 | - | - | TRBV19 | CASSMGLQETQYF | TGTGCCAGTAGTATGGGCCTTCAAGAGACCCAGTACTTC
TRBJ2-5 | TRBD2 | - | TRBV19 | CASSQAGGTQYF | TGTGCCAGTAGTCAGGCGGGGGGGACCCAGTACTTC
TRBJ1-1 | - | - | TRBV28 | CASRVGGGTEAFF | TGTGCCAGCAGAGTCGGCGGGGGGACTGAAGCTTTCTTT
TRBJ1-5 | - | - | TRBV5-8 | CASSLFQGISNQPQHF | TGTGCCAGCAGCTTGTTCCAGGGGATTAGCAATCAGCCCCAGCATTTT
TRBJ1-6 | - | - | TRBV3-1/TRBV3-2 | CASSQEGRGNNSPLHF | TGTGCCAGCAGCCAAGAGGGAAGGGGAAATAATTCACCCCTCCACTTT
TRBJ2-7 | - | - | TRBV28 | CASSPTAYEQYF | TGTGCCAGCAGTCCCACTGCCTACGAGCAGTACTTC
TRBJ1-6 | - | - | TRBV2 | CASINRGGLNSPLHF | TGTGCCAGCATCAACCGGGGAGGCCTTAATTCACCCCTCCACTTT
TRBJ1-6 | - | - | TRBV6-2/TRBV6-3 | CASSSRTGGLVSPLHF | TGTGCCAGCAGTTCGAGGACGGGGGGCTTGGTTTCACCCCTCCACTTT
TRBJ1-2 | - | - | TRBV6-2/TRBV6-3 | CASSTTGTGYTF | TGTGCCAGCAGTACGACAGGTACGGGCTACACCTTC
TRBJ2-3 | TRBD2 | once | TRBV4-3 | CASSQKRLAGGPQDTQYF | TGCGCCAGCAGCCAGAAGAGACTAGCGGGAGGGCCTCAAGATACGCAGTATTTT
TRBJ2-7 | TRBD1 | - | TRBV2 | CASSELGTAYAQYF | TGTGCCAGCAGTGAATTGGGGACAGCTTACGCGCAGTACTTC
TRBJ2-1 | TRBD1 | - | TRBV24-1 | CATSDWTGFDEQFF | TGTGCCACCAGTGATTGGACAGGGTTCGATGAGCAGTTCTTC
TRBJ1-3 | - | - | TRBV7-6 | CASSFDGGSGNTIYF | TGTGCCAGCAGCTTTGACGGGGGCTCTGGAAACACCATATATTTT
TRBJ2-1 | TRBD2 | - | TRBV19 | CASSIGQSAGGYEQFF | TGTGCCAGTAGTATCGGTCAGTCGGCGGGAGGGTATGAGCAGTTCTTC
TRBJ2-1 | - | - | TRBV7-9 | CASSLSSGSGSGQFF | TGTGCCAGCAGCTTATCCTCCGGGTCCGGGTCGGGGCAGTTCTTC
TRBJ2-1 | TRBD2 | - | TRBV7-2 | CASSLTGTSGVNEQFF | TGTGCCAGCAGCTTGACCGGGACTAGCGGGGTCAATGAGCAGTTCTTC
TRBJ2-7 | TRBD1 | - | TRBV20-1 | CSASQGGEQYF | TGCAGTGCTTCACAGGGGGGCGAGCAGTACTTC
TRBJ2-3 | TRBD2 | - | TRBV7-2 | CASSPGTSGARSTDTQYF | TGTGCCAGCAGCCCAGGGACTAGCGGGGCCCGTAGCACAGATACGCAGTATTTT
TRBJ2-1 | - | few | TRBV4-2 | CASSPGGRNEQFF | TGTGCCAGCAGCCCCGGAGGGAGGAATGAGCAGTTCTTC
TRBJ2-3 | TRBD1 | - | TRBV7-6 | CASSSRQGPSTDTQYF | TGTGCCAGCAGCTCCAGACAGGGTCCTAGCACAGATACGCAGTATTTT
TRBJ1-4 | - | - | TRBV21-1 | CASRRVATNEKLFF | TGTGCCAGCAGGCGGGTTGCAACTAATGAAAAACTGTTTTTT
TRBJ2-1 | TRBD2 | - | TRBV2 | CASSELAGNEQFF | TGTGCCAGCAGTGAACTAGCGGGGAATGAGCAGTTCTTC
TRBJ2-1 | - | - | TRBV3-1/TRBV3-2 | CASSQAGTEQFF | TGTGCCAGCAGCCAGGCGGGTACTGAGCAGTTCTTC
TRBJ1-5 | - | - | TRBV18 | CASSPSGDGQPQHF | TGTGCCAGCTCACCGTCGGGGGACGGTCAGCCCCAGCATTTT
TRBJ1-1 | - | - | TRBV7-2 | CASSFAGQYEAFF | TGTGCCAGCAGCTTCGCGGGGCAGTACGAAGCTTTCTTT
TRBJ1-3 | - | - | TRBV18 | CASSPSRDTISGNTIYF | TGTGCCAGCTCACCGAGCCGGGACACCATCTCTGGAAACACCATATATTTT
TRBJ2-3 | TRBD2 | - | TRBV3-1/TRBV3-2 | CASSQVSGRMGDTQYF | TGTGCCAGCAGCCAAGTTAGCGGGAGGATGGGAGATACGCAGTATTTT
TRBJ1-2 | TRBD1 | few | TRBV14 | CASSPGQGRGYTF | TGTGCCAGCAGCCCAGGACAGGGCCGCGGCTACACCTTC
TRBJ2-3 | - | - | TRBV11-2 | CASSARLEPRSTDTQYF | TGTGCCAGCAGCGCCCGACTAGAGCCTCGCAGCACAGATACGCAGTATTTT
TRBJ1-6 | TRBD1 | - | TRBV5-1 | CASSLGTGRSPLHF | TGCGCCAGCAGCCTAGGGACAGGGAGGTCACCCCTCCACTTT
TRBJ1-6 | - | - | TRBV5-8 | CASSLGRSTQPPLHF | TGTGCCAGCAGCTTGGGTCGTAGCACCCAACCACCCCTCCACTTT
TRBJ2-5 | - | - | TRBV5-1 | CASSLWGGSQETQYF | TGCGCCAGCAGCTTGTGGGGGGGCTCCCAAGAGACCCAGTACTTC
TRBJ2-5 | TRBD2 | - | TRBV19 | CASSRREGQETQYF | TGTGCCAGTAGTCGGCGGGAGGGCCAAGAGACCCAGTACTTC